The 22 T cell receptor beta chains listed next were all sequenced from one sample in a study of blood T cells in healthy people across ages. For the second PCR, which ran for about 6 to 11 cycles, a sample-barcoded 5' primer and a J-beta primer mix were used. One entry per CDR3 protein results from TCRdb running MiXCR on the 5' RACE reads. Of about 780,000 distinct CDR3 sequences in the sample, around a quarter were seen once. The data were also submitted as part of a second study, on T cells of mothers and their children.

The sequenced material came from blood. The origin of the receptors is a boy between 5 and 17 years old in good health.

The chain recombines TRBV12-3 or TRBV12-4 with TRBJ1-2; D may be TRBD1 (5 bases). The CDR3 runs 13 residues. Between the trimmed V and J ends, which lost 6 bases and 7 bases, there was a span of 15 bases. As DNA, the CDR3 is TGTGCCAGCAGGAGGGGCTCCAGGAGTGGCTACACCTTC. This sequence encodes CASRRGSRSGYTF.

The genes are TRBV5-1 and TRBJ2-1, with D perhaps TRBD1 (6 bases). Trimming shortened V by 4 bases and J by 3 bases, and 17 bases separated the two germline ends. Per the germline V gene, CDR1 is SGHRS and CDR2 is YFSETQ. This CDR3 comprises 16 residues. The CDR3 coding sequence is TGCGCCAGCAGCCCTCCGGGACATAAAGGCTACAATGAGCAGTTCTTC. Translated: CASSPPGHKGYNEQFF.

The chain carries TRBV30 and TRBJ2-5, with D possibly called TRBD1 or TRBD2 (7 bases each). V lost 0 bases and J lost 6, with 14 bases in between. Germline loops: CDR1 GTSNPN, CDR2 SVGIG (reference sequence). The CDR3 extends over 14 amino acids. The CDR3 spells CAWSVQGGEQTQYF. In DNA form, the CDR3 reads TGTGCCTGGAGTGTGCAGGGGGGGGAACAGACCCAGTACTTC.

The chain is built from TRBV2 and TRBJ2-5; no definite D call. This CDR3 is 13 amino acids long. V lost 6 bases and J 7 bases, leaving 15 bases between the germline ends. The V gene's germline CDR1 is SNHLY and CDR2 FYNNEI. This CDR3 reads CASRPGPARTQYF. DNA of the CDR3: TGTGCCAGCAGACCCGGGCCCGCGCGGACCCAGTACTTC.

The chain is built from TRBV10-3 and TRBJ2-7, with 10 bases that match TRBD1. The CDR3 spans 13 residues. Per germline, CDR1 ENHRY and CDR2 SYGVKD. The ends lost 10 bases at V and 2 bases at J; junction bases unmatched: 5. The CDR3 DNA reads as TGTGCCACGGGACAGGGGATCGCCTACGAGCAGTACTTC. Its translation is CATGQGIAYEQYF.

This rearrangement joins TRBV5-1 to TRBJ2-1; no definite D call. V lost 4 bases to trimming and J lost 0 bases, with 14 bases between them. This CDR3 is built from 16 residues. Germline CDR1 reads SGHRS; CDR2 reads YFSETQ. DNA of the CDR3: TGCGCCAGCAGCCCGTACCAGTCGAGCTCCTACAATGAGCAGTTCTTC. It translates to CASSPYQSSSYNEQFF. The complete variable domain, with remaining parts taken from reference TRBV5-1 and TRBJ2-1, reads KAGVTQTPRYLIKTRGQQVTLSCSPISGHRSVSWYQQTPGQGLQFLFEYFSETQRNKGNFPGRFSGRQFSNSRSEMNVSTLELGDSALYLCASSPYQSSSYNEQFFGPGTRLTVL.

This chain's CDR3 is CASSLESGHGYTF. The CDR3 coding sequence is TGCGCCAGCAGCTTGGAGTCGGGACATGGCTACACCTTC. The chain joins TRBV5-1 to TRBJ1-2, with D maybe TRBD1 (5 bases). The CDR3 runs to 13 residues. Germline loops: CDR1 SGHRS, CDR2 YFSETQ. The V end was cut by 0 bases, the J end by 6 bases, with 9 bases between.

This clonotype was found a few times. The chain is built from TRBV12-3 or TRBV12-4 and TRBJ1-2; the D is unclear. Trimming shortened V by 4 bases and J by 6 bases, and 15 bases separated the two germline ends. The CDR3 is 14 residues long. The CDR3, as DNA: TGTGCCAGCAGTTGGACGGCGAGTGGGGATGGCTACACCTTC. Translation: CASSWTASGDGYTF.

V is TRBV24-1 and J is TRBJ1-1; no clear D gene. There are 12 residues in the CDR3. Germline lookup yields CDR1 KGHDR and CDR2 SFDVKD. V lost 3 bases and J 6 bases, leaving 7 bases between the germline ends. CDR3 sequence (DNA): TGTGCCACCAGTGATACAACAGCTGAAGCTTTCTTT. Translated: CATSDTTAEAFF.

This sequence joins TRBV20-1 and TRBJ2-5, with D perhaps given as TRBD1 or TRBD2 (5 bases each). The CDR3 covers 17 residues. The V and J ends lost 1 base and 4 bases respectively, with 22 bases between them. The germline CDR1 and CDR2 sequences are DFQATT and SNEGSKA (reference sequence). In nucleotides, the CDR3 is TGCAGTGCTAGAGTTGTGGGATGGGGGACCGTGCGAGAGACCCAGTACTTC. This encodes CSARVVGWGTVRETQYF.

The CDR3 DNA reads TGTGCCACCAGTGATTCCCAGACAGGGAGGCTCAATGAGCAGTTCTTC. Translating it yields CATSDSQTGRLNEQFF. The rearrangement links TRBV24-1 to TRBJ2-1; TRBD1 is a possible D gene (7 bases). The CDR3 runs to 16 residues. The V and J ends lost 2 bases and 6 bases respectively, with 16 bases between them. CDR1 and CDR2 (germline): KGHDR, SFDVKD.

The V and J genes are TRBV11-2 and TRBJ2-1; 8 bases are a match to TRBD2. This CDR3 spans 14 amino acids. J gave up 6 bases and V 6 bases, and 7 bases lay outside the gene matches. The germline CDR1 and CDR2 sequences are SGHAT and FQNNGV. CDR3 sequence reads: CASRNPGTSNEQFF. The CDR3, as DNA: TGTGCCAGCAGAAACCCCGGGACTAGCAATGAGCAGTTCTTC.

This chain joins TRBV12-3 or TRBV12-4 and TRBJ1-5; D is undetermined. The CDR3 loop spans 14 amino acids. V lost 4 bases and J 8 bases, leaving 15 bases between the germline ends. Here the CDR3 reads CASSSYTGGEPQHF. The DNA for the CDR3 is TGTGCCAGCAGTTCTTACACTGGTGGGGAGCCCCAGCATTTT.

This chain uses TRBV15 with TRBJ2-3; 12 nucleotides match TRBD2. Losses at the gene ends were 7 bases for V and 3 bases for J; bases not matched to a gene: 2. The CDR3 totals 14 residues. The germline gives CDR1 LNHNV, CDR2 YYDKDF (reference sequence). The CDR3 sequence: CATTGLAGTDTQYF. The DNA for the CDR3 is TGTGCCACCACCGGACTAGCGGGGACAGATACGCAGTATTTT.

This sequence joins TRBV9 and TRBJ2-5, with 11 bases fitting TRBD2. The junction had 6 bases not matched to a gene; V was cut back by 0 bases and J by 5 bases. The CDR3 extends over 16 amino acids. Germline V gene data show CDR1 as SGDLS and CDR2 as YYNGEE. The CDR3: CASSVAVAGGLETQYF. In nucleotides, the CDR3 is TGTGCCAGCAGCGTAGCGGTAGCGGGGGGGCTTGAGACCCAGTACTTC.

This clonotype was counted only a few times. The chain is built from TRBV10-3 and TRBJ2-3, with 8 positions matching TRBD2. Germline V lookup: CDR1 ENHRY, CDR2 SYGVKD. The CDR3 extends over 13 amino acids. Trimming at V came to 10 bases and at J to 3 bases, leaving 6 bases not matched to a gene. CDR3 coding DNA: TGTGCCAACAGCCAGCGGGGGACAGATACGCAGTATTTT. Its translation is CANSQRGTDTQYF.

The V gene is TRBV7-9, the J gene TRBJ1-1; D perhaps matches TRBD1 (6 bases). Trimming removed 5 bases at V and 0 bases at J, with 10 bases between. The CDR3 covers 14 residues. Looked up from germline, CDR1 is SEHNR and CDR2 is FQNEAQ (reference sequence). DNA for the CDR3: TGTGCCAGCAGCCAGGGGCGGCTGAACACTGAAGCTTTCTTT. It yields the protein CASSQGRLNTEAFF. Looking up the rest from reference TRBV7-9 and TRBJ1-1 gives the full variable domain: DTGVSQNPRHKITKRGQNVTFRCDPISEHNRLYWYRQTLGQGPEFLTYFQNEAQLEKSRLLSDRFSAERPKGSFSTLEIQRTEQGDSAMYLCASSQGRLNTEAFFGQGTRLTVV.

This clonotype came up a few times. The genes are TRBV7-6 and TRBJ2-5; 9 positions agree with TRBD2. CDR1 and CDR2 (germline): SGHVS, FNYEAQ. The CDR3 extends over 16 amino acids. V trimming: 1 base; J trimming: 2 bases; junction bases outside the gene matches: 5. The DNA for the CDR3 is TGTGCCAGCAGCTTAGGGGCGCTAGCGGGGCAAGAGACCCAGTACTTC. It encodes CASSLGALAGQETQYF.

For the CDR3, the DNA is TGTGCCAGCAGCCCCGGACGGGGGTGGAGTAAAGCTTTCTTT. Translation: CASSPGRGWSKAFF. The rearrangement joins TRBV7-3 to TRBJ1-1, with D possibly matching TRBD1 (5 bases). CDR1 is SGHTA and CDR2 is FQGTGA in the germline V gene. V dropped 5 bases and J dropped 9 bases, with 19 bases sitting between them. The CDR3 spans 14 residues.

This clonotype was observed a few times. The rearrangement uses TRBV5-1 and TRBJ2-5; D possibly matches TRBD1 or TRBD2 (5 bases each). Germline V lookup: CDR1 SGHRS, CDR2 YFSETQ. The germline V and J ends were trimmed by 0 bases and 1 base, with 13 bases remaining between them. The CDR3 is made up of 16 amino acids. In DNA form, the CDR3 reads TGCGCCAGCAGCTTGGGGGACCGACCTTTCCAAGAGACCCAGTACTTC. Its translation is CASSLGDRPFQETQYF.

The gene calls are TRBV6-5 and TRBJ1-2; the match to TRBD1 covers 10 bases. Germline lookup yields CDR1 MNHEY and CDR2 SVGAGI. Losses at the gene ends were 4 bases for V and 8 bases for J; bases not matched to a gene: 7. CDR3 length: 14 residues. The CDR3 DNA is TGTGCCAGCAGTTCATCCGGGACAGGGGACGGCTACACCTTC. Encoded protein: CASSSSGTGDGYTF.

This CDR3 reads CASSPRELGRINEKLFF. In DNA, the CDR3 is TGTGCCAGCAGCCCCCGAGAATTGGGACGTATTAATGAAAAACTGTTTTTT. The V and J genes are TRBV7-9 and TRBJ1-4; possibly TRBD1 for D (5 bases). Germline CDR1 SEHNR, CDR2 FQNEAQ (reference sequence). V was cut by 5 bases and J by 4 bases, with 20 bases left in between. The CDR3 contains 17 residues.